These 9 T cell receptor beta chains were all obtained from the same sample, sequenced in a study of shared clonotypes between healthy human individuals. Assay used: immunoSEQ multiplex PCR; TCRdb lists only in-frame clones, some missing. The sample records some 320,000 clones, 87% being singletons. The specimen sequenced was memory CD8+ T cells sorted from blood. Subset denoted: CD45RO+ cells pooled with CCR7-negative TemRA cells. The receptors shown here come from a young man in good health.

The chain uses TRBV10-3 and TRBJ2-1; no reliable D call. Germline values: CDR1 ENHRY, CDR2 SYGVKD. The V gene lost 5 bases and the J gene lost 4 bases, with 9 bases spanning the gap. The CDR3 spans 13 residues. The CDR3, as DNA: TGTGCCATCAGTCCTACACAATACAATGAGCAGTTCTTC. Residues: CAISPTQYNEQFF.

The chain joins TRBV28 to TRBJ2-2, with a weak D call TRBD1 (6 bases). CDR3 length: 14 residues. V was shortened by 4 bases and J by 5 bases, with 11 bases between the two germline ends. The germline CDR1 and CDR2 sequences are MDHEN and SYDVKM. This CDR3 is CASSYRVHTGELFF. The CDR3 DNA sequence: TGTGCCAGCAGTTACAGGGTCCATACCGGGGAGCTGTTTTTT.

The chain carries TRBV9 and TRBJ1-2; TRBD1 might be the D (5 bases). The germline gives CDR1 SGDLS, CDR2 YYNGEE. Trimming pared 2 bases from V and 4 bases from J, leaving 15 bases between. The CDR3 is 15 residues long. The CDR3 nucleotides are TGTGCCAGCAGCGTTGGTAGCACAGGCCTCTATGGCTACACCTTC. Translated, it gives CASSVGSTGLYGYTF.

This chain uses TRBV7-4 with TRBJ2-6; D unclear. There are 17 residues in the CDR3. CDR1 is SGHVT, CDR2 SQSDAQ, per germline. V lost 5 bases, J lost 5 bases, and 19 bases lay in between. CDR3 coding DNA: TGTGCCAGCAGCGTGAGTAGCTCACAAAGTCGGGCCAACGTCCTGACTTTC. It codes for CASSVSSSQSRANVLTF.

The chain carries TRBV30 and TRBJ1-2; D unresolved. The CDR3 contains 14 residues. V was clipped by 5 bases and J by 5 bases, with 18 bases between them. Per germline, CDR1 GTSNPN and CDR2 SVGIG (reference sequence). Here the CDR3 DNA reads TGTGCCTGGTGGCCTGGGTCGATGTTTTATGGCTACACCTTC. Protein: CAWWPGSMFYGYTF.

This sequence joins TRBV6-1 and TRBJ2-3, with D unresolved. V gave up 2 bases and J gave up 6 bases, with 15 bases separating them. The CDR3 has 15 residues. CDR1 is MNHNS, CDR2 SASEGT, per germline. The DNA for the CDR3 is TGTGCCAGCAGTGAACTGGTTGATGGGCGCGATACGCAGTATTTT. Protein: CASSELVDGRDTQYF.

The genes are TRBV9 and TRBJ1-1, with D hard to call. CDR1 SGDLS and CDR2 YYNGEE come from the germline V gene. This CDR3 region has 13 residues. V was pared by 4 bases and J by 5 bases, with 12 bases between. In DNA, the CDR3 is TGTGCCAGCAGCCCACCGGCAGGAACTGAAGCTTTCTTT. This sequence encodes CASSPPAGTEAFF. Full variable domain (missing parts from reference TRBV9 and TRBJ1-1): DSGVTQTPKHLITATGQRVTLRCSPRSGDLSVYWYQQSLDQGLQFLIQYYNGEERAKGNILERFSAQQFPDLHSELNLSSLELGDSALYFCASSPPAGTEAFFGQGTRLTVV.

The chain joins TRBV5-4 to TRBJ2-7; perhaps TRBD1 as D (5 bases). Trimming removed 2 bases from V and 3 bases from J, with 15 bases in between. This CDR3 comprises 15 residues. Germline V gene sequence: CDR1 SGHNT, CDR2 YYREEE (reference sequence). CDR3 sequence: CASSLAQGRSYEQYF. CDR3 sequence (DNA): TGTGCCAGCAGCTTAGCTCAGGGAAGGAGCTACGAGCAGTACTTC.

The chain employs TRBV27 and TRBJ2-1; 11 nucleotides match TRBD2. Looked up from germline, CDR1 is MNHEY and CDR2 is SMNVEV (reference sequence). This CDR3 spans 15 amino acids. The ends lost 6 bases at V and 7 bases at J; junction bases unmatched: 8. CDR3 region: CASRVSLAGVNEQFF. The CDR3 nucleotides are TGTGCCAGCAGAGTATCACTAGCGGGAGTTAATGAGCAGTTCTTC.